The TCR beta chain under discussion was sequenced for a study of CD8 T cells in ankylosing spondylitis. Broader study findings: Disease-linked clones bore a CD8+ phenotype, appearing relatively rarely in peripheral blood. Disease-linked clones were reportedly significantly enriched in matched ankylosing spondylitis synovial fluid. Earlier work had already found some motif variants in reactive arthritis synovial fluid and blood.

TCRdb reprocessed the 5' RACE reads with MiXCR, giving one entry per CDR3 protein. The sample records around 330,000 distinct CDR3 sequences, 9.5% to 13% being singletons. The CDR3 length is 14 residues. The V segment lost 8 bases and the J segment 0 bases; nucleotides outside the gene matches: 5. This clonotype occurred many times. Its antigen remains unidentified. Source material: blood, either unsorted or a sorted T cell fraction (not recorded which). The chain uses TRBV12-3 or TRBV12-4 and TRBJ1-1; 8 positions match TRBD1. This receptor was taken from a female donor with ankylosing spondylitis or in good health (not recorded which). CDR3 sequence: CASRWTGMNTEAFF. As DNA, the CDR3 is TGTGCCAGCCGGTGGACAGGGATGAACACTGAAGCTTTCTTT.